Presented here are 7 T cell receptor beta chains from one specimen sequenced in a study of blood T cell repertoires in COVID-19. The data were produced by immunoSEQ multiplex PCR, yet TCRdb's version contains in-frame clones alone and is incomplete. This sample has roughly 250,000 clones, with approximately 80% found just once. Sequencing was carried out using peripheral blood. All receptors derive from a woman older than 75 with acute or convalescent COVID-19.

CDR3: CASAGGYGYTF. In nucleotides, the CDR3 is TGTGCCAGCGCAGGGGGCTATGGCTACACCTTC. The V call is TRBV28, the J call TRBJ1-2, with 7 nucleotides matching TRBD1. Trimming cost V 8 bases and J 4 bases; bases outside gene matches: 1. This CDR3 spans 11 amino acids. Germline lookup yields CDR1 MDHEN and CDR2 SYDVKM.

This clone was counted between two and nine times. The chain recombines TRBV12-5 with TRBJ1-5; 8 nucleotides match TRBD1. This CDR3 contains 15 residues. V lost 6 bases and J lost 4; bases outside the gene matches: 8. CDR1 and CDR2 from the germline V gene are LGHNT and FRNRAP. CDR3 region: CASGPQGAFNQPQHF. CDR3 in DNA: TGTGCTAGTGGCCCTCAGGGGGCGTTTAATCAGCCCCAGCATTTT.

V and J are TRBV10-3 and TRBJ2-7, with 8 positions matching TRBD1. Trimming took 4 bases from V and 1 from J; bases not matched to a gene: 12. Germline assignment: CDR1 ENHRY and CDR2 SYGVKD. The CDR3 totals 17 residues. The DNA of the CDR3 is TGTGCCATCAGTGCCATTCGATCCGGGACAGGATCCTACGAGCAGTACTTC. Translated, it gives CAISAIRSGTGSYEQYF.

The chain links TRBV27 to TRBJ2-6; D may be TRBD1 (6 bases). Per germline, CDR1 MNHEY and CDR2 SMNVEV (reference sequence). The CDR3 has 15 amino acids. Trimming left V 4 bases short and J 4 bases short, with 11 bases between. CDR3 sequence: CASSYTGLGANVLTF. The CDR3 nucleotides are TGTGCCAGCAGTTACACAGGGCTGGGGGCCAACGTCCTGACTTTC.

The rearrangement uses TRBV6-6 and TRBJ2-2; D not resolved. CDR3 length: 14 residues. The V gene lost 6 bases and the J gene lost 1 base, with 9 bases spanning the gap. Germline V gene sequence: CDR1 MNHNY, CDR2 SVGAGI (reference sequence). CDR3 sequence: CASSPNRNTGELFF. In DNA form, the CDR3 reads TGTGCCAGCAGCCCTAACAGGAACACCGGGGAGCTGTTTTTT.

Only a few counts were recorded for this clone. This rearrangement joins TRBV28 to TRBJ2-3; TRBD2 is a possible D gene (6 bases). The V end was cut by 1 base, the J end by 5 bases, with 13 bases between. Germline assignment: CDR1 MDHEN and CDR2 SYDVKM. This CDR3 has 15 residues. The CDR3 DNA sequence: TGTGCCAGCAGTTTATCCCCCGGGGGTCTAGATACGCAGTATTTT. Amino acid sequence: CASSLSPGGLDTQYF.

This sequence joins TRBV2 and TRBJ1-4; D possibly corresponds to TRBD1 (6 bases). Germline values: CDR1 SNHLY, CDR2 FYNNEI. The V and J ends lost 4 bases and 2 bases respectively, with 20 bases between them. The CDR3 is 18 residues long. CDR3 nucleotides: TGTGCCAGCAGTGGGGACAAGAGAGCCCCGCGGACTAATGAAAAACTGTTTTTT. Translated: CASSGDKRAPRTNEKLFF.